This T cell receptor (beta chain) was sequenced during a study of a mutant IDH1 vaccine in newly diagnosed glioma. Looking at the study overall: Patients were pretreated with radiotherapy, temozolomide, or both, mostly both. Overall study findings and caveats: No link was apparently found between pseudoprogression and changes in top peripheral T cell clonotypes.

About this clone: Its antigen is unknown.

Some clones are missing from TCRdb's copy, which holds only in-frame ones; the method was immunoSEQ multiplex PCR. The sample holds approximately 47,000 clones, 85% to 90% seen once. The V gene lost 1 base and the J gene lost 2 bases, with 15 bases spanning the gap. Per germline, CDR1 SGHAT and CDR2 FQNNGV. The CDR3 totals 16 residues. Time point specified: week 35, safety follow-up. With topical imiquimod, each dose of the vaccine consisted of 300 ug of mutant IDH1 20-mer peptide. The chain uses TRBV11-2 and TRBJ2-7, with D uncertain. The sample consisted of PBMCs, taken from a glioma patient whose treatment included an IDH1 peptide vaccine. This TCR was recovered from a woman aged 40 to 50 with glioma. For the CDR3, the DNA is TGTGCCAGCAGCTTAGCTGATAGCAGGCCGCCCTACGAGCAGTACTTC. Translating gives CASSLADSRPPYEQYF.